The 15 T cell receptor beta chains below were found in one sample sequenced in a study of monozygotic twins with inflammatory bowel disease. TCRdb re-analyzed the 5' RACE reads; it lists each CDR3 protein once, without DNA. The ten top clones account for under 8.5%, within a sample of some 190,000 distinct CDR3 sequences. The specimen sequenced was blood. These receptors came from a human donor with ulcerative colitis or Crohn's disease, or a healthy co-twin of an affected twin (not recorded which).

This chain links TRBV7-6 with TRBJ2-2; TCRdb's assignment of TRBD1 cannot be checked, as there is no DNA. CDR1 is SGHVS, CDR2 FNYEAQ, per germline. This CDR3 contains 16 residues. CDR3 residues: CASSFGQGPGIGELFF.

The CDR3 loop is CASSPSSTSRLNYGYTF. This chain joins TRBV7-8 and TRBJ1-2. Germline values: CDR1 SGHVS, CDR2 FQNEAQ. This CDR3 spans 17 amino acids.

The chain combines TRBV7-9 with TRBJ2-1; TCRdb's assignment of TRBD1 cannot be checked, as there is no DNA. CDR1 and CDR2 from the germline V gene are SEHNR and FQNEAQ (reference sequence). The CDR3 length is 15 residues. This CDR3 is CASSGDRGTDNEQFF.

CDR3 protein: CASSQDSSGYYEQYF. The chain couples TRBV4-3 to TRBJ2-7. Germline CDR1 and CDR2: LGHNA and YSLEER. CDR3 size: 15 residues.

The chain has TRBV5-1 and TRBJ2-5. CDR3 length: 12 amino acids. Looked up from germline, CDR1 is SGHRS and CDR2 is YFSETQ. The CDR3 protein is CASIGIQETQYF.

The chain uses TRBV20-1 and TRBJ1-2; with no DNA, the TCRdb D assignment of TRBD1 cannot be verified. The germline V gene has CDR1 DFQATT and CDR2 SNEGSKA (reference sequence). This CDR3 region has 13 residues. The CDR3 loop reads CRTAQESNYGYTF.

The chain is built from TRBV7-3 and TRBJ2-4; TCRdb reports TRBD1, a call that lacks DNA to check it against. The CDR3 has 17 residues. CDR1 is SGHTA, CDR2 FQGTGA, per germline. CDR3 sequence: CASSLDDPGGTKNIQYF.

The chain couples TRBV6-1 to TRBJ2-1; TCRdb names TRBD2, which stays unverified in the absence of DNA. The CDR3 covers 17 residues. The germline V gene has CDR1 MNHNS and CDR2 SASEGT. The chain's CDR3 is CASRLTSGRGAQGEQFF.

V gene TRBV11-2 combines with J gene TRBJ2-1. The CDR3 is 13 residues long. Germline values: CDR1 SGHAT, CDR2 FQNNGV. CDR3 amino acids: CASSLVSRDEQFF. Drawing the rest from reference TRBV11-2 and TRBJ2-1, the complete variable domain is EAGVAQSPRYKIIEKRQSVAFWCNPISGHATLYWYQQILGQGPKLLIQFQNNGVVDDSQLPKDRFSAERLKGVDSTLKIQPAKLEDSAVYLCASSLVSRDEQFFGPGTRLTVL.

CDR3: CAIRGNTRTASNTEAFF. This rearrangement joins TRBV10-3 to TRBJ1-1; TCRdb gives TRBD1 as the D gene, but with no DNA this cannot be confirmed. CDR1 is ENHRY and CDR2 is SYGVKD in the germline V gene. There are 17 residues in the CDR3.

This chain uses TRBV12-3 or TRBV12-4 with TRBJ1-1. The CDR3 length is 14 residues. CDR3 residues: CASSLGLLNTEAFF.

The rearrangement joins TRBV12-3 or TRBV12-4 to TRBJ1-1. The CDR3 contains 14 residues. CDR3: CASTINILITEAFF.

V usage is TRBV19 and J usage is TRBJ2-4. CDR1 LNHDA and CDR2 SQIVND come from the germline V gene (reference sequence). This CDR3 spans 15 amino acids. CDR3 protein: CASRGSRETKNIQYF.

The gene calls are TRBV6-5 and TRBJ2-1; the D call of TRBD1 rests on TCRdb alone, since no DNA is present to check it. Germline V gene data show CDR1 as MNHEY and CDR2 as SVGAGI. This CDR3 region has 13 residues. The CDR3 region is CASSPTGINEQFF.

V gene TRBV5-6 combines with J gene TRBJ2-3; TCRdb reports TRBD1, a call that lacks DNA to check it against. Germline V CDR1 and CDR2: SGHDT, YYEEEE. There are 16 residues in the CDR3. CDR3 sequence reads: CASSLAGTGGTDTQYF.